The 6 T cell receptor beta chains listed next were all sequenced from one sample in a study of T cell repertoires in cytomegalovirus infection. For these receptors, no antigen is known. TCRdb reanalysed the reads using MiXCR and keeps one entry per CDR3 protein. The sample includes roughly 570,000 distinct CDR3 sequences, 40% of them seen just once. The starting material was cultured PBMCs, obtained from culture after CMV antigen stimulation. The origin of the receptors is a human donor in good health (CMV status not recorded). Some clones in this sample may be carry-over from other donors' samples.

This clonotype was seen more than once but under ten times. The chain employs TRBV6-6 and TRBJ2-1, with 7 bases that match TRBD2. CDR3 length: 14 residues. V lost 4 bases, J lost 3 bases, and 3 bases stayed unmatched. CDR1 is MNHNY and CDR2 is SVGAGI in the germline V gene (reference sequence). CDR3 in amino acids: CASSSSGLYNEQFF. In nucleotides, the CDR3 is TGTGCCAGCAGTTCTAGCGGCCTCTACAATGAGCAGTTCTTC.

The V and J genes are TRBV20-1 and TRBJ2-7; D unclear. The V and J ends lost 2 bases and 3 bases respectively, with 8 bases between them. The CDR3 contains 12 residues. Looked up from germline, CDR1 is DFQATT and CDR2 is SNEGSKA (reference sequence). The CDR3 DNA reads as TGCAGTGCTAGAATCCCCGGCTACGAGCAGTACTTC. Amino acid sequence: CSARIPGYEQYF.

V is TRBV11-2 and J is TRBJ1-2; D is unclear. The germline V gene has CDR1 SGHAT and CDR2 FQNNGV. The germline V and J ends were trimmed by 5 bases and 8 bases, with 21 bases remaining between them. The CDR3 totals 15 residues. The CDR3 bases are TGTGCCAGCAGCCGCCCTCGTACTGGGGAGGGCGGCTACACCTTC. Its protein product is CASSRPRTGEGGYTF.

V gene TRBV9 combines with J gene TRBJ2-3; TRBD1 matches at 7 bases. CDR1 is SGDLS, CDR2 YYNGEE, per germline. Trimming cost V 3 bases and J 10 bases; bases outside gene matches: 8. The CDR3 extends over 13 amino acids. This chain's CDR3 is CASSATTTGAQYF. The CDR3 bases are TGTGCCAGCAGCGCCACTACCACAGGGGCGCAGTATTTT.

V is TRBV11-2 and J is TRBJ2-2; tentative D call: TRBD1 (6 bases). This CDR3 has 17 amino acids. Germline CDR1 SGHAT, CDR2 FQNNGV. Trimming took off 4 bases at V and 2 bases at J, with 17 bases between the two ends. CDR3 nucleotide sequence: TGTGCCAGCAGCTCAACCCCGGACAGCCCTAACACCGGGGAGCTGTTTTTT. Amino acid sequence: CASSSTPDSPNTGELFF.

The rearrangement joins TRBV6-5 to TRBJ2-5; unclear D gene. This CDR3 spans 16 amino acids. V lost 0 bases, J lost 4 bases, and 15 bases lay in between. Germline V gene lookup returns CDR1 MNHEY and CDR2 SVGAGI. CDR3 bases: TGTGCCAGCAGTTACTCGATGCCCCAGTCGCTAGAGACCCAGTACTTC. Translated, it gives CASSYSMPQSLETQYF.